One sample yielded the 6 T cell receptor beta chains listed below, sequenced in a study of blood T cells in healthy people across ages. Using a J-beta primer mix together with a sample-barcoded 5' primer, a second PCR was run for roughly 7 to 11 cycles. TCRdb re-derived calls from the 5' RACE reads in MiXCR, one entry per CDR3 protein. In the table there are about 1.8 million distinct CDR3 sequences, around half of which are singletons. Source material: blood. The source of these receptors is a woman aged 40 to 55 in good health.

The chain couples TRBV6-5 to TRBJ1-2, with 8 bases identical to TRBD1. J was trimmed by 8 bases and V by 7 bases; bases with no gene match: 12. The CDR3 length is 14 residues. Per germline, CDR1 MNHEY and CDR2 SVGAGI. CDR3 residues: CASTKSQGAGGYTF. CDR3 nucleotides: TGTGCCAGCACCAAATCCCAGGGGGCAGGGGGCTACACCTTC.

At least ten counts were recorded for this clonotype. CDR3 coding DNA: TGCAGCGTTGAAGGGGGAAGTGGCTACACCTTC. It is translated as CSVEGGSGYTF. This rearrangement joins TRBV29-1 to TRBJ1-2; D not certain. Germline CDR1 SQVTM, CDR2 ANQGSEA. The germline V and J ends were trimmed by 1 base and 7 bases, with 7 bases remaining between them. The CDR3 consists of 11 residues. The full variable domain, completed using reference TRBV29-1 and TRBJ1-2, is SAVISQKPSRDICQRGTSLTIQCQVDSQVTMMFWYRQQPGQSLTLIATANQGSEATYESGFVIDKFPISRPNLTFSTLTVSNMSPEDSSIYLCSVEGGSGYTFGSGTRLTVV.

The V call is TRBV7-9, the J call TRBJ2-7; 7 positions match TRBD1. The DNA end is more similar to TRBJ2-5, so the J call may be wrong. Germline assignment: CDR1 SEHNR and CDR2 FQNEAQ (reference sequence). This CDR3 contains 14 residues. CDR3 amino acids: CASSLAQGVETQYF. CDR3 coding DNA: TGTGCCAGCAGCTTAGCGCAGGGGGTGGAGACCCAGTACTTC.

This clonotype appeared a few times. The chain links TRBV6-5 to TRBJ1-4; the D gene is possibly TRBD1 (5 bases). This CDR3 contains 15 residues. Germline values: CDR1 MNHEY, CDR2 SVGAGI. Trimming shortened V by 4 bases and J by 0 bases, and 9 bases separated the two germline ends. The CDR3 DNA reads as TGTGCCAGCAGTTCCCGGGGGGCAACTAATGAAAAACTGTTTTTT. This codes for CASSSRGATNEKLFF.

This clonotype showed up just a few times. The V call is TRBV11-2, the J call TRBJ2-1, with D perhaps TRBD2 (5 bases). Per the germline V gene, CDR1 is SGHAT and CDR2 is FQNNGV. V lost 1 base to trimming and J lost 6 bases, with 13 bases between them. This CDR3 comprises 15 residues. CDR3 sequence reads: CASSLVVGVGNEQFF. The DNA for the CDR3 is TGTGCCAGCAGCTTAGTGGTCGGGGTTGGCAATGAGCAGTTCTTC.

This clonotype was found a few times. The CDR3 spells CASSRSLALYEQYF. For the CDR3, the DNA is TGCGCCAGCAGCCGCTCACTAGCGTTGTACGAGCAGTACTTC. The chain uses TRBV4-3 and TRBJ2-7; 7 bases agree with TRBD2. V lost 4 bases, J lost 4 bases, and 7 bases stayed unmatched. The CDR3 has 14 residues. CDR1 LGHNA and CDR2 YSLEER come from the germline V gene.